This T cell receptor beta chain is from a study of Ad26.COV2.S vaccination and SARS-CoV-2 variants. Study at large: Donor had been placed in the Ad26.COV2.S arm of the COV1001 trial. Ad26.COV2.S, an intramuscular injection, was given once or twice 56 days apart. Findings and limits, study-wide: In vaccinated individuals, spike-specific CD8+ and CD4+ T cell responses reportedly displayed substantial breadth.

Treatment in this sample: about 20 received Ad26.COV2.S at low or high dose, single or two shots; 5 received placebo; per-sample allocation not given. Repertoires come from day 63 after the first vaccine or placebo injection. Details on this clone: What it binds is not known.

Germline values: CDR1 SGHTS, CDR2 YDEGEE. The length of the CDR3 is 16 residues. V gave up 4 bases and J gave up 7 bases; unmatched junction bases: 11. Clones were read by immunoSEQ multiplex PCR, and TCRdb kept only the in-frame ones, dropping some. The sample lists roughly 460,000 clones, 80% to 90% seen once, with roughly 1.7% in the top ten. The genes are TRBV5-8 and TRBJ2-2, with 9 bases aligning to TRBD2. The TCR sequence derives from a person between 18 and 60 years old who received the Ad26.COV2.S COVID-19 vaccine or a placebo. Source: peripheral blood, taken in a trial of Ad26.COV2.S vaccine versus placebo. This chain's CDR3 is CASSPGTSLDVGELFF. The CDR3 DNA is TGTGCCAGCAGCCCCGGGACTAGCCTCGATGTCGGGGAGCTGTTTTTT.